What follows is one TCR beta chain and its context. Its antigen is not known. Profiled with immunoSEQ multiplex PCR; TCRdb holds only in-frame clones, not every one. The sample has about 140,000 clones, approximately 92% seen once. Trimming cost V 2 bases and J 11 bases, with 12 bases left between them. Germline V gives CDR1 KGHSH, CDR2 LQKENI. The CDR3 has 12 amino acids. The entry originates in a study of T cell responses to AZD1222 COVID-19 vaccine. Study results and caveats: Unmutated variant regions are reportedly the target of nearly half of TCRs that are spike-specific.

The sequence came from an adult in good health. The starting material was peripheral blood, obtained on day 0 of AZD1222 vaccination. The rearrangement joins TRBV18 to TRBJ1-1, with a tentative D call TRBD1 (6 bases). The DNA of the CDR3 is TGTGCCAGCTCACCAGCTTCAGGGGCGGCTTTCTTT. It translates to CASSPASGAAFF.